Below are 23 T cell receptor beta chains sequenced from a single sample in a study of shared clonotypes between healthy human individuals. Sequencing was performed with immunoSEQ multiplex PCR; in TCRdb, only in-frame clones are kept and a portion is missing. The sample holds about 1.5 million clones, around 95% seen once. Sequenced material: naive CD4+ T cells sorted from blood. As to subset: CD45RA+ positively selected. The receptors were gathered from a man aged 30-40 years in good health.

The chain has TRBV9 and TRBJ2-7; D uncertain. CDR3 size: 11 residues. The germline gives CDR1 SGDLS, CDR2 YYNGEE. Trimming stripped 2 bases from V and 5 bases from J, with 5 bases between. As DNA, the CDR3 is TGTGCCAGCAGCGTGGGGAACGAGCAGTACTTC. Amino acid sequence: CASSVGNEQYF.

V gene TRBV18 combines with J gene TRBJ2-1; 10 bases are shared with TRBD1. The CDR3 spans 13 residues. Germline CDR1 KGHSH, CDR2 LQKENI. V shed 8 bases, J shed 7 bases, and the junction held 5 bases outside the gene matches. The CDR3 coding sequence is TGTGCCAGCGGACAGGGGGTTTGGAATGAGCAGTTCTTC. It codes for CASGQGVWNEQFF.

This chain joins TRBV28 and TRBJ2-7, with 9 bases that match TRBD2. The CDR3 runs to 15 residues. The germline CDR1 and CDR2 sequences are MDHEN and SYDVKM. The V gene end was trimmed by 7 bases and the J gene end by 0 bases; junction bases not matched to a gene: 7. CDR3 nucleotides: TGTGCCAGCACCCACGGACTAGCGCTCTCCTACGAGCAGTACTTC. This translates into CASTHGLALSYEQYF.

This clone was seen once. The chain carries TRBV27 and TRBJ2-5, with TRBD2 matching 8 bases. Trimming removed 5 bases from V and 1 base from J; junction bases left unmatched: 6. Germline CDR1 and CDR2: MNHEY and SMNVEV (reference sequence). This CDR3 contains 15 residues. CDR3: CASSKGLETQETQYF. DNA of the CDR3: TGTGCCAGCAGTAAGGGACTAGAGACCCAAGAGACCCAGTACTTC.

The rearrangement joins TRBV28 to TRBJ2-3; D unclear. Looked up from germline, CDR1 is MDHEN and CDR2 is SYDVKM. CDR3 size: 11 residues. V lost 4 bases and J 6 bases, leaving 5 bases between the germline ends. CDR3 loop: CASSYPDTQYF. The CDR3 region has the DNA TGTGCCAGCAGTTACCCGGATACGCAGTATTTT.

V and J are TRBV28 and TRBJ2-1; TRBD2 matches at 12 bases. CDR1 is MDHEN and CDR2 is SYDVKM in the germline V gene. There are 14 residues in the CDR3. Trimming took 6 bases from V and 4 from J; bases not matched to a gene: 1. CDR3 in amino acids: CASRLAGGYNEQFF. CDR3 DNA sequence: TGTGCCAGCAGGCTAGCGGGAGGGTACAATGAGCAGTTCTTC.

To note about this clone: At the DNA level, this CDR3 is encoded by other sequences in the same sample as well. V and J are TRBV5-1 and TRBJ2-7; 7 bases map to TRBD1. Germline V gives CDR1 SGHRS, CDR2 YFSETQ. V lost 2 bases, J lost 0 bases, and 5 bases stayed unmatched. The CDR3 consists of 15 residues. The CDR3 sequence: CASSFGTASSYEQYF. CDR3 in DNA: TGCGCCAGCAGCTTTGGGACAGCAAGCTCCTACGAGCAGTACTTC.

This chain uses TRBV7-6 with TRBJ2-2; D ambiguous. The CDR3 length is 17 residues. The germline V gene encodes CDR1 SGHVS and CDR2 FNYEAQ. The V gene lost 0 bases and the J gene lost 1 base, with 12 bases spanning the gap. The CDR3 bases are TGTGCCAGCAGCTTAGCGGATCCTATGCGGAACACCGGGGAGCTGTTTTTT. This codes for CASSLADPMRNTGELFF.

The rearrangement links TRBV30 to TRBJ1-5; no firm D call. The V gene lost 0 bases and the J gene lost 1 base, with 4 bases spanning the gap. CDR1 is GTSNPN, CDR2 SVGIG, per germline (reference sequence). This CDR3 comprises 13 residues. This chain's CDR3 is CAWSVNSNQPQHF. The CDR3 DNA is TGTGCCTGGAGTGTGAACAGCAATCAGCCCCAGCATTTT.

This clone was detected once. The chain carries TRBV29-1 and TRBJ1-2; D is possibly TRBD1 (5 bases). This CDR3 has 15 residues. CDR1 is SQVTM and CDR2 is ANQGSEA in the germline V gene. Trimming took off 3 bases at V and 4 bases at J, with 18 bases between the two ends. As DNA, the CDR3 is TGCAGCGTTGACAACAGGTCCGGGGCCCCCTATGGCTACACCTTC. This sequence encodes CSVDNRSGAPYGYTF.

With respect to this clone: The identical CDR3 is also encoded by other nucleotide sequences in the sample. J is TRBJ2-7 and V is TRBV9; 9 bases map to TRBD1. The CDR3 loop spans 14 amino acids. J lost 2 bases, V lost 2 bases, and 2 bases had no gene match. From germline, CDR1 is SGDLS and CDR2 YYNGEE. CDR3 nucleotides: TGTGCCAGCAGCGTGGGACAGGGACCCTACGAGCAGTACTTC. This sequence encodes CASSVGQGPYEQYF. Variable domain in full (rest from reference TRBV9 and TRBJ2-7): DSGVTQTPKHLITATGQRVTLRCSPRSGDLSVYWYQQSLDQGLQFLIQYYNGEERAKGNILERFSAQQFPDLHSELNLSSLELGDSALYFCASSVGQGPYEQYFGPGTRLTVT.

The V and J genes are TRBV27 and TRBJ2-3; TRBD1 matches 8 bases. Germline trimming cut 5 bases from V and 8 bases from J; bases unmatched to any gene: 9. This CDR3 has 14 residues. The germline V gene has CDR1 MNHEY and CDR2 SMNVEV (reference sequence). The CDR3 reads CASSPGQGRGTQYF. The CDR3 DNA follows: TGTGCCAGCAGTCCAGGACAGGGTCGAGGTACGCAGTATTTT.

This chain links TRBV7-2 with TRBJ2-7; D is unresolved. Germline values: CDR1 SGHTA, CDR2 FQGNSA. The CDR3 spans 14 residues. V was clipped by 0 bases and J by 2 bases, with 8 bases between them. Here the CDR3 reads CASSLAWPPYEQYF. The CDR3 DNA reads as TGTGCCAGCAGCTTAGCTTGGCCACCCTACGAGCAGTACTTC.

The gene calls are TRBV7-7 and TRBJ2-7; D gene ambiguous. Trimming took off 4 bases at V and 2 bases at J, with 12 bases between the two ends. Germline CDR1 and CDR2: SSHAT and FNYEAQ (reference sequence). This CDR3 spans 14 amino acids. CDR3 protein: CASSYRLGTYEQYF. DNA for the CDR3: TGTGCCAGCAGCTACCGACTGGGAACCTACGAGCAGTACTTC.

The rearrangement links TRBV10-3 to TRBJ1-2; the D is unclear. The germline V gene has CDR1 ENHRY and CDR2 SYGVKD. The CDR3 has 12 residues. Trimming shortened V by 8 bases and J by 10 bases, and 17 bases separated the two germline ends. CDR3 coding DNA: TGTGCCATCCGAACAGCATTTATGGACTACACCTTC. Its translation is CAIRTAFMDYTF.

The V gene is TRBV19, the J gene TRBJ2-1, with no clear D. The CDR3 contains 15 residues. The germline CDR1 and CDR2 sequences are LNHDA and SQIVND (reference sequence). Trimming stripped 0 bases from V and 0 bases from J, with 6 bases between. DNA for the CDR3: TGTGCCAGTAGTATAGACCGGAGCTCCTACAATGAGCAGTTCTTC. This translates into CASSIDRSSYNEQFF.

This chain connects TRBV19 to TRBJ2-1; D is undetermined. The CDR3 spans 13 residues. Germline V gene data show CDR1 as LNHDA and CDR2 as SQIVND (reference sequence). The V end was cut by 2 bases, the J end by 5 bases, with 7 bases between. The CDR3 DNA is TGTGCCAGTAGTATACCCCCCCACAATGAGCAGTTCTTC. Encoded protein: CASSIPPHNEQFF.

The gene calls are TRBV28 and TRBJ1-1; TRBD1 matches at 7 bases. The germline V gene encodes CDR1 MDHEN and CDR2 SYDVKM. The CDR3 sequence is 13 residues long. CDR3 sequence: CADKKQGSTEAFF. The CDR3 bases are TGTGCGGATAAGAAACAGGGGTCCACTGAAGCTTTCTTT. Combining the CDR3 with reference TRBV28 and TRBJ1-1 gives the whole variable domain DVKVTQSSRYLVKRTGEKVFLECVQDMDHENMFWYRQDPGLGLRLIYFSYDVKMKEKGDIPEGYSVSREKKERFSLILESASTNQTSMYLCADKKQGSTEAFFGQGTRLTVV.

The chain links TRBV27 to TRBJ2-1; D is undetermined. V was pared by 6 bases and J by 0 bases, with 9 bases between. The germline V gene has CDR1 MNHEY and CDR2 SMNVEV (reference sequence). The CDR3 totals 14 residues. DNA for the CDR3: TGTGCCAGCAGACTTTTGAGCTCCTACAATGAGCAGTTCTTC. Translated: CASRLLSSYNEQFF.

The rearrangement links TRBV5-4 to TRBJ2-2; 13 bases are shared with TRBD2. Germline loops: CDR1 SGHNT, CDR2 YYREEE (reference sequence). After removal of 0 bases from V and 6 bases from J, the junction contained 5 bases not matched to a gene. The CDR3 runs to 17 residues. This CDR3 is CASSLATSGRGSGELFF. The DNA of the CDR3 is TGTGCCAGCAGCTTGGCCACTAGCGGGAGGGGCTCCGGGGAGCTGTTTTTT.

Turning to this clone: Other DNA sequences in this sample translate to the same CDR3. V is TRBV5-4 and J is TRBJ2-7, with 7 positions matching TRBD2. The germline gives CDR1 SGHNT, CDR2 YYREEE (reference sequence). This CDR3 comprises 13 residues. The J segment lost 6 bases and the V segment lost 1 base, leaving 4 bases of the junction unmatched. The CDR3 loop reads CASSLPGGGEQYF. The CDR3 DNA follows: TGTGCCAGCAGCTTGCCGGGAGGCGGCGAGCAGTACTTC.

This chain connects TRBV29-1 to TRBJ1-3, with D uncertain. Trimming removed 2 bases at V and 8 bases at J, with 10 bases between. The germline gives CDR1 SQVTM, CDR2 ANQGSEA. This CDR3 has 12 residues. Here the CDR3 DNA reads TGCAGCGTTGAACGGTCTCGGGACACCATATATTTT. This codes for CSVERSRDTIYF.

The chain links TRBV7-9 to TRBJ1-5; 9 bases fit TRBD1. Trimming cost V 5 bases and J 6 bases; bases outside gene matches: 11. Germline V CDR1 and CDR2: SEHNR, FQNEAQ (reference sequence). The CDR3 has 16 amino acids. DNA for the CDR3: TGTGCCAGCAGCCCCCAGGGACAGGGCGCAGGTCAGCCCCAGCATTTT. Amino acid sequence: CASSPQGQGAGQPQHF.